The present T cell receptor (beta chain) was sequenced within a study of blood T cell repertoires in COVID-19. The wider study: COVID-19 samples, acute and convalescent, were from the United States, Italy and Spain. PBMCs, B-cell-depleted T cells, or T cells provided the cDNA or gDNA that made up the material.

Original handling: Estimated nucleated cell counts came from reference gene primer amplification. The assay was immunoSEQ multiplex PCR, and TCRdb's table has in-frame clones only and misses some. D and trimming come from the DNA, and the V and J calls and clone size come from that table. The table records 200,000 to 250,000 clones, approximately 80% of them present only once. Trimming pared 1 base from V and 1 base from J, leaving 3 bases between. CDR3 length equals 12 residues. Germline CDR1 reads SQVTM; CDR2 reads ANQGSEA. Each participant's cohort was designated according to participant-reported clinical history.

Material for sequencing was PBMCs or T cells enriched from blood (not recorded which). The genes are TRBV29-1 and TRBJ2-3; D uncertain. This TCR was recovered from a woman aged 40 to 50 with acute COVID-19. The CDR3 DNA sequence: TGCAGCGTTGAAGCCGGCACAGATACGCAGTATTTT. It yields the protein CSVEAGTDTQYF.